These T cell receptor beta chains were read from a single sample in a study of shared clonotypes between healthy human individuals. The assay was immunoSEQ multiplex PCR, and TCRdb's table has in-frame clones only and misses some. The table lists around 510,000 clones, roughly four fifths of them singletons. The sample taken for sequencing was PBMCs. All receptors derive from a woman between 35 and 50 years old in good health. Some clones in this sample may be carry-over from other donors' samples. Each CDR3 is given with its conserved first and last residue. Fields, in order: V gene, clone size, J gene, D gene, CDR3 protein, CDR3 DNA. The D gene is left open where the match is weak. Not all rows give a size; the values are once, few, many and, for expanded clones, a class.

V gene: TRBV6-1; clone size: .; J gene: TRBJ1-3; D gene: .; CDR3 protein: CASSESPIGNTIYF; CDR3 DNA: TGTGCCAGCAGTGAAAGCCCGATAGGAAACACCATATATTTT
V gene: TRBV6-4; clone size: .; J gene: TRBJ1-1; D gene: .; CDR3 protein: CASSAELNTEAFF; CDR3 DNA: TGTGCCAGCAGTGCTGAGCTGAACACTGAAGCTTTCTTT
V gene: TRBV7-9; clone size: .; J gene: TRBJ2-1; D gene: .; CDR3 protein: CASSLTEVGGGFYNEQFF; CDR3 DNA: TGTGCCAGCAGCTTAACTGAGGTGGGGGGCGGATTCTACAATGAGCAGTTCTTC
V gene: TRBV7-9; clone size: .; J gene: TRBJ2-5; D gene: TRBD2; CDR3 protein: CASSLASGTQETQYF; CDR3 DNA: TGTGCCAGCAGCTTAGCTAGCGGGACCCAAGAGACCCAGTACTTC
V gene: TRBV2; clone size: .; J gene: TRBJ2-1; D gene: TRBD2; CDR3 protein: CARDVSGSPYNEQFF; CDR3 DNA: TGTGCCAGAGACGTTAGCGGGAGTCCCTACAATGAGCAGTTCTTC
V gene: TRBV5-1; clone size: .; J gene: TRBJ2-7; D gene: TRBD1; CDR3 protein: CASRSAGTEAYEQYF; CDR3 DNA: TGCGCCAGCAGATCTGCCGGGACAGAGGCCTACGAGCAGTACTTC
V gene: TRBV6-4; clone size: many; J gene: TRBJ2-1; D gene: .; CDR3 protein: CASSEAAYNEQFF; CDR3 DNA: TGTGCCAGCAGTGAAGCGGCCTACAATGAGCAGTTCTTC
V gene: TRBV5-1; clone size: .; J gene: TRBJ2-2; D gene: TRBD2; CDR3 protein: CASSFAPGGTGELFF; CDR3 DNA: TGCGCCAGCAGCTTTGCCCCCGGGGGGACCGGGGAGCTGTTTTTT
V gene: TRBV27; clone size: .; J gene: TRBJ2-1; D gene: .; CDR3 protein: CASSFSWINEQFF; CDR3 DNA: TGTGCCAGCAGTTTTTCCTGGATCAATGAGCAGTTCTTC
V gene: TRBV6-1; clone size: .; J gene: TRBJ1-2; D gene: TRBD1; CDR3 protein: CASRTGQASDGYTF; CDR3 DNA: TGTGCCAGCAGAACGGGACAGGCCTCCGATGGCTACACCTTC
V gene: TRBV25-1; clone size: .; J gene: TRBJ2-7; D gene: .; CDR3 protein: CASSVTRSSYEQYF; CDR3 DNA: TGTGCCAGCAGTGTGACTAGGAGCTCCTACGAGCAGTACTTC
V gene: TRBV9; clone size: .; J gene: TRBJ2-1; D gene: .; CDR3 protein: CASSHTSQNNEQFF; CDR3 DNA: TGTGCCAGCAGCCATACTAGCCAGAACAATGAGCAGTTCTTC
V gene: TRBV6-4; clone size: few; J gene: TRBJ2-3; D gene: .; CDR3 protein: CASSESAGPDTQYF; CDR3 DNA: TGTGCCAGCAGTGAGAGTGCAGGGCCAGATACGCAGTATTTT
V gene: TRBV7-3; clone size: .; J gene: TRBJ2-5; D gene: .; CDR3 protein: CASSLGTIQETQYF; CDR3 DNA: TGTGCCAGCAGCTTAGGCACGATACAAGAGACCCAGTACTTC
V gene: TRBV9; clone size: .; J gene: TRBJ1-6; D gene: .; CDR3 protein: CASSDQGRNNSPLHF; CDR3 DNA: TGTGCCAGCAGCGACCAGGGCAGGAATAATTCACCCCTCCACTTT
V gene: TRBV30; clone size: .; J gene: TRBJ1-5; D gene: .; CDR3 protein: CAWSGGSRGGLQPQHF; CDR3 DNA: TGTGCCTGGAGTGGAGGGTCTCGCGGGGGGCTTCAGCCCCAGCATTTT
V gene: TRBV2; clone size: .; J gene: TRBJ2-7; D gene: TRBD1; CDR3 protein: CASHWIFERGTGTTTHEQYF; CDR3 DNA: TGTGCCAGCCATTGGATATTTGAACGTGGGACAGGGACTACCACCCACGAGCAGTACTTC
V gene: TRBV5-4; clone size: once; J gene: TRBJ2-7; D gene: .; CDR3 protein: CASSWDQTYEQYF; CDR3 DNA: TGTGCCAGCAGCTGGGACCAAACCTACGAGCAGTACTTC
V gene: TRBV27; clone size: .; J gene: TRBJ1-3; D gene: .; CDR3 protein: CASSLRGSGNTIYF; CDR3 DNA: TGTGCCAGCAGTTTAAGGGGTTCCGGAAACACCATATATTTT